This passage covers 4 T cell receptor beta chains from one sample sequenced in a study of tumor-infiltrating lymphocytes in primary liver carcinoma. The input was 500 ng total RNA; TCR beta cDNA was made from it with a constant-region primer. Employing slightly modified ARM-PCR, three nested multiplex PCR rounds were run, and these gave rise to the TCR beta libraries. Use of TRBV1-TRBV30 forward primers with a C-beta reverse primer characterized the first two PCR rounds, which lasted about 9 cycles each. TCRdb re-called the multiplex PCR reads with MiXCR, one entry per CDR3 protein. Counted here are 85,000 to 100,000 distinct CDR3 sequences, around 68% occurring once; the ten biggest clones make up roughly 30%. The roughly 17-31 mg bulk tissue piece was not sorted before simultaneous RNA and DNA extraction. Source material: tumor-adjacent normal liver tissue. The source is a man in his forties with primary liver carcinoma and hepatitis B virus infection.

The gene calls are TRBV19 and TRBJ2-2; 8 positions match TRBD1. J lost 3 bases, V lost 9 bases, and 6 bases had no gene match. The germline gives CDR1 LNHDA, CDR2 SQIVND (reference sequence). This CDR3 is built from 14 residues. CDR3 sequence reads: CASRQGTDTGELFF. The CDR3 coding sequence is TGTGCCAGCAGACAGGGGACCGACACCGGGGAGCTGTTTTTT.

With regard to this clonotype: This may arise from a read error, as a much more abundant clone is one base away. As the CDR3 is not closed by the conserved phenylalanine or tryptophan, this likely results from a read error. The chain employs TRBV10-3 and TRBJ2-7; the D is unclear. CDR1 is ENHRY and CDR2 is SYGVKD in the germline V gene. This CDR3 spans 12 amino acids. V lost 6 bases and J lost 1, with 7 bases in between. Written as DNA, the CDR3 is TGTGCCATCAGATCGGCATCCTACGAGCAGTACTTA. Translated, it gives CAIRSASYEQYL.

The J gene is TRBJ2-5, the V gene TRBV11-2, with D perhaps TRBD1 (5 bases). The V gene's germline CDR1 is SGHAT and CDR2 FQNNGV. Trimming took off 4 bases at V and 5 bases at J, with 14 bases between the two ends. The CDR3 consists of 14 residues. The CDR3 protein is CASSSRDGSETQYF. The CDR3 region has the DNA TGTGCCAGCAGCTCCAGGGATGGGTCGGAGACCCAGTACTTC. The complete variable domain, with remaining parts taken from reference TRBV11-2 and TRBJ2-5, reads EAGVAQSPRYKIIEKRQSVAFWCNPISGHATLYWYQQILGQGPKLLIQFQNNGVVDDSQLPKDRFSAERLKGVDSTLKIQPAKLEDSAVYLCASSSRDGSETQYFGPGTRLLVL.

This clonotype was seen more than once but under ten times. This may be a read error, as it is one base from a much larger clone. The rearrangement joins TRBV7-8 to TRBJ1-2, with D perhaps matching TRBD1 (6 bases). CDR3 length: 14 amino acids. Germline V lookup: CDR1 SGHVS, CDR2 FQNEAQ. The CDR3 DNA follows: TGTGTCAGCAGCTTAGCCCCGGGGACATGGGGCTACACCTTC. Encoded protein: CVSSLAPGTWGYTF. Full variable domain (rest looked up from reference TRBV7-8 and TRBJ1-2): GAGVSQSPRYKVAKRGQDVALRCDPISGHVSLFWYQQALGQGPEFLTYFQNEAQLDKSGLPSDRFFAERPEGSVSTLKIQRTQQEDSAVYLCVSSLAPGTWGYTFGSGTRLTVV.